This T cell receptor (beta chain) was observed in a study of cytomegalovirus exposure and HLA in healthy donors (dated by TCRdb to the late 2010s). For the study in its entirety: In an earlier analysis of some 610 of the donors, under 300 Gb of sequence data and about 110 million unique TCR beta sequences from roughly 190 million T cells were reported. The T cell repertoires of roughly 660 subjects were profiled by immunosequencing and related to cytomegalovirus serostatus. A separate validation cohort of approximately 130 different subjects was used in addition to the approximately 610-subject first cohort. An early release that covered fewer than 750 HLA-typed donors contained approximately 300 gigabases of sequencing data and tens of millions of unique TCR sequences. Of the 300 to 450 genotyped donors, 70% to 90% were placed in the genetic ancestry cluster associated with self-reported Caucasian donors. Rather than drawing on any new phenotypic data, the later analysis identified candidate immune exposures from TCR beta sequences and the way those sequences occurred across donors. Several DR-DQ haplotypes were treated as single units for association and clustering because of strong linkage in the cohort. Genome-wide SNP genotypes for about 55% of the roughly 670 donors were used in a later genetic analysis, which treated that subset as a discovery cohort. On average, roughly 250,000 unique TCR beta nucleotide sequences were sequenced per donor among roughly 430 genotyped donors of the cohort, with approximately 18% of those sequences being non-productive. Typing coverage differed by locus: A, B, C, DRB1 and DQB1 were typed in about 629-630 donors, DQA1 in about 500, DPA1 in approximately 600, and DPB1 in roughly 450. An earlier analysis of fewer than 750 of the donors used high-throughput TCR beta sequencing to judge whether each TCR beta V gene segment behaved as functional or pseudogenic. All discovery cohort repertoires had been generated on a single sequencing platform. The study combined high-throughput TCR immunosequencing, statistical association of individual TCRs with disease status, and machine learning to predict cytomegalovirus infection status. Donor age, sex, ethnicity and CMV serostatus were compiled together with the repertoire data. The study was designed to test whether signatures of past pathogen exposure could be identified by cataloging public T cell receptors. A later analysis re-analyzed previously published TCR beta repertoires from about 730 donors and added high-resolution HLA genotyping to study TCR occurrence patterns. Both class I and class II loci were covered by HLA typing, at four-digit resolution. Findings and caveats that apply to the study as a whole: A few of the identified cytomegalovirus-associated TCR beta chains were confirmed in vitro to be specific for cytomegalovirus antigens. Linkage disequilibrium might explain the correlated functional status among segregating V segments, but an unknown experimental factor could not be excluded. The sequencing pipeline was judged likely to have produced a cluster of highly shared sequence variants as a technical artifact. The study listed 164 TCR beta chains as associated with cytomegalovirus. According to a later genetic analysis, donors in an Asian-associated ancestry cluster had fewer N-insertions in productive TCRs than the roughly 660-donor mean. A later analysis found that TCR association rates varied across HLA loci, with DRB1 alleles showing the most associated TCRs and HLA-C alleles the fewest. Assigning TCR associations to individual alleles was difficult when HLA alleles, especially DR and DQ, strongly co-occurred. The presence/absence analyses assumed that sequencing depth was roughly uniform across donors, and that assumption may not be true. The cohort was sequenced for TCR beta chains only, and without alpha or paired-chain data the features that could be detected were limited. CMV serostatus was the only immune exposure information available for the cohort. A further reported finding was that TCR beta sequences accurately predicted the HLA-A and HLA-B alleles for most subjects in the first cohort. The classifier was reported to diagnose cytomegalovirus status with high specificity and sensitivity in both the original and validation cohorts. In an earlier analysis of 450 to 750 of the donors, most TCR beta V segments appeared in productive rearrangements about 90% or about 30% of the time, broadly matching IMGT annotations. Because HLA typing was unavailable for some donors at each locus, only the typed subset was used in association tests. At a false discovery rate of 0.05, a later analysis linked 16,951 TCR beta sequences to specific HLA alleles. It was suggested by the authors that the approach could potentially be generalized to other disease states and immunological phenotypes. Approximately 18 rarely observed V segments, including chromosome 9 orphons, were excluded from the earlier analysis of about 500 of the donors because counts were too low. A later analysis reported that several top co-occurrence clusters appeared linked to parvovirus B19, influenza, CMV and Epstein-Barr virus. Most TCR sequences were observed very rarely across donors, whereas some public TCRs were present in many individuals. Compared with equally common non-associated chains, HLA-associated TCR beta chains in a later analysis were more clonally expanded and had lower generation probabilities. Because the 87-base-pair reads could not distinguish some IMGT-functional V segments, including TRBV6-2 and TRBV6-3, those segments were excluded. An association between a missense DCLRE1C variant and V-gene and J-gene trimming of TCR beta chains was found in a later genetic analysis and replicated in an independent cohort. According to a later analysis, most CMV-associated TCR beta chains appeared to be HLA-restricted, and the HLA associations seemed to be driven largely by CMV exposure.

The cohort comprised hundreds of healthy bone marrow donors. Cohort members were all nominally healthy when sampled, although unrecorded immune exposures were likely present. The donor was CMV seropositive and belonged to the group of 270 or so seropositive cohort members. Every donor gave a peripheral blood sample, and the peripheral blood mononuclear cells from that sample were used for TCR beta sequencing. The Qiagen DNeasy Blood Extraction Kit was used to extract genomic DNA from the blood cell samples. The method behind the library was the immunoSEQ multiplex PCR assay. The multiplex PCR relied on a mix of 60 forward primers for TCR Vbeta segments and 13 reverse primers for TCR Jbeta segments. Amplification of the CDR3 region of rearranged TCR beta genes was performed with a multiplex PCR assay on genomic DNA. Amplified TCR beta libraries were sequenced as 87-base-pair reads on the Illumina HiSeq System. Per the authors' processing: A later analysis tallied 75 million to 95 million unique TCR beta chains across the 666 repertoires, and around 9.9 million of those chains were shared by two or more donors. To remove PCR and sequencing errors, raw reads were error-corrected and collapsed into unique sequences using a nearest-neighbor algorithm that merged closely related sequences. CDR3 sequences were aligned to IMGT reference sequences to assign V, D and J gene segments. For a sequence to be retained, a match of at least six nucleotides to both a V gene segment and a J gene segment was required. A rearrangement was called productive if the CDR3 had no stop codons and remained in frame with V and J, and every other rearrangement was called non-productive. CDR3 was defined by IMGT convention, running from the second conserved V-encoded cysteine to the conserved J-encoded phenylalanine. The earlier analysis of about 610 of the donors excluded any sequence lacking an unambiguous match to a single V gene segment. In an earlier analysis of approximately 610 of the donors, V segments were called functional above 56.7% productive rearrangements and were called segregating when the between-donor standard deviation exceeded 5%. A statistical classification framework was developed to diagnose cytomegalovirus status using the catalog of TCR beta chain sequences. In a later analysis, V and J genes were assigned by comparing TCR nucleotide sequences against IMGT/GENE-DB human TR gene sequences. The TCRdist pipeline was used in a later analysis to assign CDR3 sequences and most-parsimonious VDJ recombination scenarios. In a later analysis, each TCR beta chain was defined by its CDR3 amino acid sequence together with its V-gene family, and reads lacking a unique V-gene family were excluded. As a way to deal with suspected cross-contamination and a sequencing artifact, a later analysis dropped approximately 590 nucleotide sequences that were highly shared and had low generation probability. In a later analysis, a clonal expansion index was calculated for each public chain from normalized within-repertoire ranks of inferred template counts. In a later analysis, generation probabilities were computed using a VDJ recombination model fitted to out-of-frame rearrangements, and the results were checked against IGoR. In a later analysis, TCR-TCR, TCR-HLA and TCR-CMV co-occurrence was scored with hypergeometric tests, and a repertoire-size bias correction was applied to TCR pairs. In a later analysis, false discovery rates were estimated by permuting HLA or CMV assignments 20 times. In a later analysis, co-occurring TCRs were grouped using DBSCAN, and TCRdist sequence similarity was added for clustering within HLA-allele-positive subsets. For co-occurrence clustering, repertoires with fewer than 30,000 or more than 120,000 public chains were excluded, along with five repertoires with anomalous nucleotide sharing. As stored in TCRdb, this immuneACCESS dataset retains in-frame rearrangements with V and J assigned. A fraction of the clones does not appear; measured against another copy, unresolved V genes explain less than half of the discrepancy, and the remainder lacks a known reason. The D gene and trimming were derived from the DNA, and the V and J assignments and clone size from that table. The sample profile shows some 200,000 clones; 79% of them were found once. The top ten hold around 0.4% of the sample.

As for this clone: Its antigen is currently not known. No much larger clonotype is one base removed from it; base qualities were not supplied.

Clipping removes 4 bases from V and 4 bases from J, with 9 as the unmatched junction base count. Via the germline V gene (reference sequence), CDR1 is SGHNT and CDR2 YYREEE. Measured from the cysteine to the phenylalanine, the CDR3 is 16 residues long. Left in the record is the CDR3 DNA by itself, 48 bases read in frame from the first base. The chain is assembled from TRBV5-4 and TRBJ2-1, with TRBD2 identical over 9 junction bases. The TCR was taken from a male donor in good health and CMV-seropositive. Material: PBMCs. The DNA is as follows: TGTGCCAGCAGCGGATCTAGCGGGGCTACTTACAATGAGCAGTTCTTC. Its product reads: CASSGSSGATYNEQFF. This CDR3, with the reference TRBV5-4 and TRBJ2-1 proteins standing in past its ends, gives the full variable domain ETGVTQSPTHLIKTRGQQVTLRCSSQSGHNTVSWYQQALGQGPQFIFQYYREEENGRGNFPPRFSGLQFPNYSSELNVNALELDDSALYLCASSGSSGATYNEQFFGPGTRLTVL.